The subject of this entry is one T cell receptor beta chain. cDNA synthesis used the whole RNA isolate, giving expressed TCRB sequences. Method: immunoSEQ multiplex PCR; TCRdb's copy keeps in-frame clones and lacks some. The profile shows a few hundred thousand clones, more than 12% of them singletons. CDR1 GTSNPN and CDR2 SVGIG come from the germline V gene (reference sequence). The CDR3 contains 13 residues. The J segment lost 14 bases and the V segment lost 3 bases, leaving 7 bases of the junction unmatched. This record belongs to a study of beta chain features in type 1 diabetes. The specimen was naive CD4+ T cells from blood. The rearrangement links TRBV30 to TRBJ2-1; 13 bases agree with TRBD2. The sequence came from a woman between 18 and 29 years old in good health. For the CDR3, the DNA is TGTGCCTGGAGGGACCAACTAGCGGGAGGGGAGTTCTTC. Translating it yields CAWRDQLAGGEFF.